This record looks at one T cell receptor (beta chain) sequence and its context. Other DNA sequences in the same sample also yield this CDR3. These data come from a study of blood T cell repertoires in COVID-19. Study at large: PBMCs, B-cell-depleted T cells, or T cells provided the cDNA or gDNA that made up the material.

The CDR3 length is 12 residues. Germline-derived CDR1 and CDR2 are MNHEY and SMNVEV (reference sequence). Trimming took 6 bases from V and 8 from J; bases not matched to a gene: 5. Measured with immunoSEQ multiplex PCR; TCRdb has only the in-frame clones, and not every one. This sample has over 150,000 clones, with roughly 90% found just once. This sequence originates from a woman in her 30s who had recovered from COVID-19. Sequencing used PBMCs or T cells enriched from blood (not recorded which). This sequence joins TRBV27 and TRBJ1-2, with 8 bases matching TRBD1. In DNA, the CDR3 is TGTGCCAGCAGCTTGACAGGGGACGGCTACACCTTC. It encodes CASSLTGDGYTF.